The 6 T cell receptor beta chains presented below share a single source sample, sequenced in a study of blood T cell repertoires in COVID-19. The data were produced by immunoSEQ multiplex PCR, yet TCRdb's version contains in-frame clones alone and is incomplete. The table records some 180,000 clones, approximately 85% of them present only once. The sample comprised PBMCs or T cells enriched from blood (not recorded which). The receptors shown here come from a man aged 40-49 years who had recovered from COVID-19.

The chain couples TRBV10-2 to TRBJ1-1; D ambiguous. From germline, CDR1 is WSHSY and CDR2 SAAADI. Trimming took off 2 bases at V and 5 bases at J, with 18 bases between the two ends. The CDR3 is 16 amino acids. CDR3 DNA: TGCGCCAGCAGTGAGACGGGCCTGGTTGCGGGAACTGAAGCTTTCTTT. Translating it yields CASSETGLVAGTEAFF.

This chain joins TRBV14 and TRBJ1-1; TRBD1 matches at 10 bases. After removal of 0 bases from V and 4 bases from J, the junction contained 2 bases not matched to a gene. In germline, CDR1 is SGHDN, CDR2 FVKESK. The CDR3 has 15 residues. The CDR3 loop reads CASSQEGDRGTEAFF. The CDR3 DNA reads TGTGCCAGCAGCCAAGAAGGGGACAGGGGCACTGAAGCTTTCTTT.

The chain carries TRBV3-1 (or the pseudogene TRBV3-2) and TRBJ2-1; 11 nucleotides align to TRBD2. CDR3 length: 16 amino acids. Germline V gene sequence: CDR1 LGHDT, CDR2 YNNKEL (reference sequence). Unmatched junction bases numbered 9, after V lost 5 bases and J lost 6 bases. CDR3 nucleotides: TGTGCCAGCAGCAACCCCGGGACTAGCGGATCCAATGAGCAGTTCTTC. It specifies CASSNPGTSGSNEQFF.

This clone has just one count. One junction end disagrees with the germline gene, perhaps due to a read error. This rearrangement joins TRBV30 to TRBJ1-2, with 10 bases matching TRBD1. This CDR3 is 11 amino acids long. Germline V gene sequence: CDR1 GTSNPN, CDR2 SVGIG (reference sequence). The CDR3 protein is CASGDRGLGYF. DNA for the CDR3: TGTGCCAGTGGGGACAGGGGCTTAGGGTACTTC.

This chain links TRBV5-4 with TRBJ2-7; a weak D match, TRBD2 (5 bases). The germline CDR1 and CDR2 sequences are SGHNT and YYREEE (reference sequence). The germline V and J ends were trimmed by 4 bases and 0 bases, with 14 bases remaining between them. The CDR3 is made up of 15 amino acids. CDR3 nucleotides: TGTGCCAGCAGCCCTAATCCTAGCCGCTCCTACGAGCAGTACTTC. Amino acid sequence: CASSPNPSRSYEQYF.

The chain links TRBV6-5 to TRBJ1-6, with 8 bases lining up with TRBD1. Losses at the gene ends were 6 bases for V and 7 bases for J; bases not matched to a gene: 8. Germline V gene lookup returns CDR1 MNHEY and CDR2 SVGAGI. This CDR3 contains 15 residues. The CDR3 region has the DNA TGTGCCAGCAGAGATGAGGACAGGGTCAATTCACCCCTCCACTTT. Its protein is CASRDEDRVNSPLHF.